This is a list of T cell receptor beta chains from one sample in a study of tumor and adjacent non-tumor tissue in lung cancer. From the multiplex PCR reads, TCRdb called clonotypes with MiXCR, one entry per CDR3 protein. The sample yields roughly 67,000 distinct CDR3 sequences, just under 60% seen once. The sequencing sample was made of lung tumor tissue. These receptors originate from a man aged 50 to 59 with non-small cell lung cancer. CDR3s include the opening cysteine and the closing phenylalanine or tryptophan. A D gene is named only where the DNA matches it firmly. Expanded clones get a size class; other rows say once, few or many, or leave the size out.

D	V	size	J	DNA	CDR3
.	TRBV28	.	TRBJ2-7	TGTGCCAGCAGTGAGGTAGTAGCGGAACCCTACGAGCAGTACTTC	CASSEVVAEPYEQYF
.	TRBV5-6	once	TRBJ2-7	TGTGTCAGCAGCCTAATTCCGGGACCCTCCAACGAGCAGTACTTC	CVSSLIPGPSNEQYF
.	TRBV10-2	many	TRBJ1-2	TGCGCCAGCAGTGACTCAGGGTCCTATGGCTACACCTTC	CASSDSGSYGYTF
.	TRBV11-2	few	TRBJ1-6	TGTGCCAGTTGCTTCTCGGGACACAACTACAATTCACCCCTCCACTTT	CASCFSGHNYNSPLHF
TRBD1	TRBV24-1	many	TRBJ2-3	TGTGCCACCAGTGATCCCCGACAGGGGCGAAGCACAGATACGCAGTATTTT	CATSDPRQGRSTDTQYF
TRBD2	TRBV19	few	TRBJ2-7	TGTGCCAGTAGTACCGGCGAAGCGGGAGGGCCTTACGAGCAGTACTTC	CASSTGEAGGPYEQYF
.	TRBV30	.	TRBJ1-5	TGTGTCTGGAGCTCTTCCCTCAATCAGCCCCAGCATTTT	CVWSSSLNQPQHF
.	TRBV6-1	many	TRBJ1-4	TGTGCCAGCAGTTACACAGGGAGGTTTTATGAAAAACTGTTTTTT	CASSYTGRFYEKLFF
.	TRBV6-1	.	TRBJ1-2	TGTGCCAGTAGCGCCCTTGGACATGTGAACTATGGCTACACCTTC	CASSALGHVNYGYTF
.	TRBV5-1	.	TRBJ2-5	TGCGCCAGCAGCTTGCAGCCCGGCGATGGAGAGACTCAGTACTTC	CASSLQPGDGETQYF
TRBD1	TRBV10-3	many	TRBJ1-6	TGTGCCATCTCAGGGGGCGCCGGTTCACCCCTCCACTTT	CAISGGAGSPLHF
.	TRBV5-4	.	TRBJ2-5	TGTGCCAGCAGAGCCTTCGGGGAGGTAGAGAGCCAGTACTTC	CASRAFGEVESQYF
.	TRBV19	few	TRBJ2-1	TGTGCCAGTAGTATAGATATTGCAGGGCGGAATGAGCAGTTCTTC	CASSIDIAGRNEQFF
TRBD2	TRBV11-3	.	TRBJ2-1	TGTGCCAACAACCTAGCGGGCCAGGCTGTCAATGAGCGGTTCTTC	CANNLAGQAVNERFF
TRBD2	TRBV11-3	medium-sized	TRBJ2-3	TGTGCCAGCAGCGTGGGGACTAGCGGGGGGGCCTCAGATACGCAGTATTTT	CASSVGTSGGASDTQYF
TRBD1	TRBV30	few	TRBJ2-1	TGTGCCGGGATTGGGGGGGACAGGGGACACAATGAGCAGTTCTTC	CAGIGGDRGHNEQFF
.	TRBV10-2	.	TRBJ1-5	TGCGCGAGCACTGAGTCGACTCTTAACAATCAGCCCCAGCATTTT	CASTESTLNNQPQHF
.	TRBV10-2	.	TRBJ1-1	TGCGCCAGCAGTCGGACAGAGAAAACTGAGGCTTTCTTT	CASSRTEKTEAFF
TRBD2	TRBV10-3	many	TRBJ2-7	TGTGCCATCAGTGAAGGGCTAGCGGTTTCCTACGAGCAGTACTTC	CAISEGLAVSYEQYF
TRBD2	TRBV6-6	many	TRBJ2-7	TGTGCCAGCAGTCCGGGCACTAGCGGACGCTACGAGCAGTACTTC	CASSPGTSGRYEQYF
.	TRBV28	.	TRBJ2-4	TGTGCCAGCACCCCCGCGAGTTCTGGCAAAAACATTCAGTACTTC	CASTPASSGKNIQYF
.	TRBV28	.	TRBJ2-7	TGTGCCAGCAGATTACAAGGGCTCGAGCAGTACTTC	CASRLQGLEQYF
.	TRBV5-6	.	TRBJ2-3	TGTACCAGCACCCCGGGACCGATGGACACAGATACGCAGTATTTT	CTSTPGPMDTDTQYF
.	TRBV7-9	.	TRBJ2-1	TGTGCCAGCAGCCCGTTCAATGAGCAGCTCTTC	CASSPFNEQLF
.	TRBV24-1	.	TRBJ2-5	TGTGCCACCAGTGACGATGACACGAAGGAGACCCAGTACTTC	CATSDDDTKETQYF
TRBD1	TRBV24-1	.	TRBJ2-1	TGTGCCACCAGTGCCCCGGGACAGGGTTTTATCAATGAGCAGTTCTTC	CATSAPGQGFINEQFF
.	TRBV11-2	.	TRBJ2-1	TGTGCCAGCAGCTTAGAAAGGTTAGCTTTGTACAATGAGCAGTTCTTC	CASSLERLALYNEQFF
TRBD1	TRBV7-9	many	TRBJ1-4	TGTGCCTCAACAGGGGGAAGAACTAATGAAAAACTGTTTTTT	CASTGGRTNEKLFF
.	TRBV28	.	TRBJ1-5	TGTGCCAACAGTAGAGGAGCTCCCGGGTGGTATATATATAGCAATCAGCCTCAGCATTTT	CANSRGAPGWYIYSNQPQHF
.	TRBV10-3	.	TRBJ2-7	TGTGTCATCAGGGGCGGCCAAACTCGCGAGCAGTACTTC	CVIRGGQTREQYF
TRBD2	TRBV11-3	.	TRBJ2-1	TGTGCCAGCAGCCTAGGGGTTAGCGGGGGATCTGGCGATGAGCAGTCCTTC	CASSLGVSGGSGDEQSF
TRBD1	TRBV30	many	TRBJ2-2	TGTGCCTGGGGGACAGGGGTGACCGGGGAGCTGTTTTTT	CAWGTGVTGELFF
.	TRBV20-1	.	TRBJ1-1	TGCAGTGATAAGGGGTCGAACACTGAAGCTTTCTTT	CSDKGSNTEAFF
.	TRBV2	.	TRBJ2-7	TGTGCCAGCAGGGGGAGAGGGAAGCGCGAGCAGTACTTC	CASRGRGKREQYF
.	TRBV6-6	.	TRBJ1-2	TGTGCCAGCAGTGACAGTTGGGAGTGTTATGGCTACACCTTC	CASSDSWECYGYTF
TRBD2	TRBV11-3	.	TRBJ2-3	TGTGCCATCAGCCCAAGGACTAGCGGGTTTGCAGATGCGCAGTATTTT	CAISPRTSGFADAQYF
TRBD2	TRBV5-1	many	TRBJ2-5	TGCGCCAGCAGCTTTAGCGGGAAGGGTGAGACCCAGTACTTC	CASSFSGKGETQYF
.	TRBV19	.	TRBJ1-2	TGTGCCAGTACTATAAGGGTCGCGGGGTCGGGAGGCTACACCTTC	CASTIRVAGSGGYTF
.	TRBV4-1	few	TRBJ2-3	TGCACCAGCAGCCAGACTCTTTGGCCACAGGGCTTGTGGGGTAGAGATACGCAGTATTTT	CTSSQTLWPQGLWGRDTQYF
.	TRBV5-4	many	TRBJ2-7	TGTGCCAGCAGCTCACGGGACTTCTCCTACGAGCAGTACTTC	CASSSRDFSYEQYF
TRBD1	TRBV12-3/TRBV12-4	.	TRBJ2-7	TGTGCCAGCGGTTCACCGGGACAGGGTTCGGACGAACAGTACTTC	CASGSPGQGSDEQYF
.	TRBV4-1	once	TRBJ2-3	TGCGCCAGCAGCCAAGTAACCCGGGGCTCTCAGCCCCAGTATTTT	CASSQVTRGSQPQYF
.	TRBV6-6	.	TRBJ1-4	TGTACCAGCAGCCCGAGGACCGCTAATGAAAAACTGTTTTTT	CTSSPRTANEKLFF
TRBD1	TRBV6-6	.	TRBJ2-7	TGTGCCAGTTCCCCCGCCTCGGGACAGCTACCCTACGAGCAGCACTTC	CASSPASGQLPYEQHF
.	TRBV5-5	.	TRBJ2-3	TGCGCCAGCAGCGCGGGACAGACAAGCACATATACGCAGTATTTT	CASSAGQTSTYTQYF
.	TRBV12-3/TRBV12-4	many	TRBJ2-1	TGTGCCAGCACTATACGGGGGCCGGTCAATGAGCAGTTCTTC	CASTIRGPVNEQFF
.	TRBV29-1	.	TRBJ2-5	TGCAGCGTTGCACCCGGACAGCTCGGAGATGAGACCCACTACTTT	CSVAPGQLGDETHYF
TRBD1	TRBV4-1	many	TRBJ1-5	TGCGCCAGCAGCCAACAGGGGGCTGATCAGCCCCAGCATTTT	CASSQQGADQPQHF
TRBD2	TRBV4-2	.	TRBJ2-2	TGTGCCAGCAGCCAGCGGGAGGGTACCGGGGAGCCGTCTTTT	CASSQREGTGEPSF
.	TRBV21-1	few	TRBJ1-1	TGTGCCGGCAGCGGACAGGGGAACACTGAAGTTTTCTTT	CAGSGQGNTEVFF
TRBD1	TRBV29-1	many	TRBJ1-2	TGCAGCGGCACATCTGGGACAGGCTATGGCTACACCTTC	CSGTSGTGYGYTF
TRBD2	TRBV11-2	.	TRBJ2-5	TGTGCCAGAAGCCAAGGACTAGAGACAAAAGAGACCCAGTACTTC	CARSQGLETKETQYF
.	TRBV20-1	once	TRBJ1-2	TGCAGTGCTCCCCAGCCAGTGGGGGGATTTAACTATGGCTACACCTTC	CSAPQPVGGFNYGYTF
.	TRBV7-9	.	TRBJ2-1	TGTGCCAGCAGCATAGGGGCAGGGGTGGGTAATGAGCAGTTCTTC	CASSIGAGVGNEQFF
.	TRBV6-5	many	TRBJ2-2	TGTGCCAGCAGTTCTGGACAGCCCGGGACCGGGGAGCTGTTTTTT	CASSSGQPGTGELFF
.	TRBV2	.	TRBJ1-5	TGTGCCAGCAGTGATGTCAGAAATCAGCCCCAGCATTTT	CASSDVRNQPQHF
TRBD2	TRBV4-1	many	TRBJ2-3	TGCGCCAGCAGCCAAGGACTAGCGGGGTTTAGCACAGATACGCAGTATTTT	CASSQGLAGFSTDTQYF